The next 18 T cell receptor beta chains were all read from a single sample in a study of blood T cell repertoires in COVID-19. Data came from immunoSEQ multiplex PCR; TCRdb stores just in-frame clones and leaves some out. The data contain about 330,000 clones, roughly 90% of them singletons. The sample was peripheral blood. These receptors all stem from a woman aged 45 to 65 with active or convalescent COVID-19.

The CDR3 DNA is TGTGCCAGCAGTTACGGACTAGCGACTAACAATGAGCAGTTCTTC. Protein: CASSYGLATNNEQFF. The chain has TRBV9 and TRBJ2-1; 9 bases match TRBD2. Unmatched junction bases numbered 8, after V lost 5 bases and J lost 5 bases. Germline V CDR1 and CDR2: SGDLS, YYNGEE. This CDR3 spans 15 amino acids.

The chain employs TRBV6-2 or TRBV6-3 and TRBJ1-2, with a weak D call TRBD1 (6 bases). Germline CDR1 is MNHEY and CDR2 is SVGEGT. V was cut by 4 bases and J by 2 bases, with 17 bases left in between. The CDR3 is 16 amino acids. The CDR3 is CASSSDRFYLNYGYTF. CDR3 DNA sequence: TGTGCCAGCAGTTCAGACAGGTTCTACCTAAACTATGGCTACACCTTC.

Turning to this clone: Other DNA sequences from this sample encode an identical CDR3 as well. The chain is built from TRBV12-3 or TRBV12-4 and TRBJ1-1, with D maybe TRBD1 (6 bases). This CDR3 is built from 13 residues. V was cut by 3 bases and J by 1 base, with 6 bases left in between. The CDR3 reads CASSLGQNTEAFF. The CDR3 DNA follows: TGTGCCAGCAGTTTGGGACAGAACACTGAAGCTTTCTTT.

Concerning this clone itself: Its ends do not fully match the called genes, so a read error is possible. The chain joins TRBV28 to TRBJ2-7; TRBD2 matches at 10 bases. This CDR3 spans 19 amino acids. Germline V lookup: CDR1 MDHEN, CDR2 SYDVKM. CDR3 coding DNA: TGTGCCCGCAGTTTCTGGGGAGCGGGGGGGGCACTCAGCTCCTACGAGCAGTACTTC. As protein: CARSFWGAGGALSSYEQYF.

The J gene is TRBJ1-1, the V gene TRBV28; D remains unclear. CDR1 and CDR2 from the germline V gene are MDHEN and SYDVKM. This CDR3 has 14 amino acids. The V gene lost 1 base and the J gene lost 2 bases, with 8 bases spanning the gap. The CDR3 DNA is TGTGCCAGCAGTTTATATGTGGCAAACACTGAAGCTTTCTTT. This encodes CASSLYVANTEAFF. Full variable domain (outside the CDR3, taken from reference TRBV28 and TRBJ1-1): DVKVTQSSRYLVKRTGEKVFLECVQDMDHENMFWYRQDPGLGLRLIYFSYDVKMKEKGDIPEGYSVSREKKERFSLILESASTNQTSMYLCASSLYVANTEAFFGQGTRLTVV.

The chain has TRBV2 and TRBJ2-1; possible D gene TRBD2, 5 bases. Deletions cut 1 base from V and 15 bases from J, with 10 bases between. Germline assignment: CDR1 SNHLY and CDR2 FYNNEI. The CDR3 has 11 residues. The CDR3 spells CASSEGTGGFF. The CDR3, as DNA: TGTGCCAGCAGTGAAGGGACTGGAGGGTTCTTC.

The chain carries TRBV7-3 and TRBJ2-2; 10 nucleotides align to TRBD1. The CDR3 extends over 16 amino acids. CDR1 and CDR2 from the germline V gene are SGHTA and FQGTGA. Losses at the gene ends were 6 bases for V and 4 bases for J; bases not matched to a gene: 8. The CDR3 protein is CASSSRGQGLTGELFF. DNA of the CDR3: TGTGCCAGCAGTTCGAGGGGACAGGGGCTCACCGGGGAGCTGTTTTTT.

This rearrangement joins TRBV4-3 to TRBJ2-6, with 9 bases lining up with TRBD1. There are 19 residues in the CDR3. In germline, CDR1 is LGHNA, CDR2 YSLEER. The V and J ends lost 4 bases and 1 base, in that order; junction bases with no gene match: 11. The CDR3 is CASSPTSQGAQSGANVLTF. In DNA form, the CDR3 reads TGCGCCAGCAGCCCCACATCACAGGGGGCGCAATCTGGGGCCAACGTCCTGACTTTC.

The V and J genes are TRBV7-9 and TRBJ1-1; no clear D. Trimming removed 1 base from V and 0 bases from J, with 9 bases in between. Germline CDR1 SEHNR, CDR2 FQNEAQ (reference sequence). The CDR3 has 15 amino acids. The CDR3 spells CASSLGGIMNTEAFF. The CDR3 DNA reads as TGTGCCAGCAGCTTAGGCGGAATAATGAACACTGAAGCTTTCTTT.

This chain joins TRBV4-1 and TRBJ2-5, with 7 bases lining up with TRBD2. There are 17 residues in the CDR3. V shed 1 base, J shed 5 bases, and the junction held 13 bases outside the gene matches. Germline-derived CDR1 and CDR2 are MGHRA and YSYEKL. This chain's CDR3 is CASSQGIGGGIRETQYF. As DNA, the CDR3 is TGCGCCAGCAGCCAAGGGATCGGGGGAGGGATCCGGGAGACCCAGTACTTC.

The chain links TRBV11-2 to TRBJ1-2; a possible D gene is TRBD1 (6 bases). CDR1 is SGHAT, CDR2 FQNNGV, per germline. Trimming took off 5 bases at V and 4 bases at J, with 17 bases between the two ends. CDR3 length: 15 amino acids. CDR3 sequence reads: CASSHFQGFGYGYTF. The CDR3 coding sequence is TGTGCCAGCAGCCATTTTCAGGGGTTTGGCTATGGCTACACCTTC.

V usage is TRBV27 and J usage is TRBJ2-4, with 8 bases that match TRBD1. The CDR3 consists of 15 residues. Per germline, CDR1 MNHEY and CDR2 SMNVEV (reference sequence). V dropped 5 bases and J dropped 2; count of bases not matched to a gene: 5. CDR3 sequence (DNA): TGTGCCAGCAGTCACCAGGGGGCGACCAAAAACATTCAGTACTTC. Protein product: CASSHQGATKNIQYF.

This chain connects TRBV10-2 to TRBJ2-7, with 8 bases fitting TRBD1. The CDR3 has 14 residues. From germline, CDR1 is WSHSY and CDR2 SAAADI. Unmatched junction bases numbered 6, after V lost 6 bases and J lost 2 bases. CDR3 residues: CASSPDRGPYEQYF. The CDR3 DNA is TGCGCCAGCAGCCCTGACAGGGGACCCTACGAGCAGTACTTC.

This clone appeared once. The CDR3 DNA sequence: TGTGCCAGTAGCACACAGGATGTTAGCTACGAGCAGTACTTC. Translation: CASSTQDVSYEQYF. The chain couples TRBV19 to TRBJ2-7; the D gene is possibly TRBD1 (5 bases). The CDR3 has 14 amino acids. V was cut by 6 bases and J by 3 bases, with 15 bases left in between. The V gene's germline CDR1 is LNHDA and CDR2 SQIVND (reference sequence).

The rearrangement joins TRBV27 to TRBJ1-1; D remains ambiguous. Trimming took off 1 base at V and 6 bases at J, with 9 bases between the two ends. CDR3 length: 13 amino acids. Germline CDR1 is MNHEY and CDR2 is SMNVEV (reference sequence). CDR3 residues: CASSLLGGPEAFF. Here the CDR3 DNA reads TGTGCCAGCAGTTTATTAGGAGGACCTGAAGCTTTCTTT.

This clone has a handful of counts. V is TRBV5-1 and J is TRBJ2-1; a weak D match, TRBD2 (7 bases). The CDR3 has 19 residues. CDR1 and CDR2 from the germline V gene are SGHRS and YFSETQ. V was clipped by 3 bases and J by 4 bases, with 26 bases between them. In nucleotides, the CDR3 is TGCGCCAGCAGCTCGATCCCGTCTCAGTGGGAGGGGGTTTACAATGAGCAGTTCTTC. It is translated as CASSSIPSQWEGVYNEQFF.

The CDR3 spells CASSYGLAGGEQYF. In DNA form, the CDR3 reads TGTGCCAGCAGTTATGGACTAGCGGGAGGAGAGCAGTACTTC. The chain links TRBV27 to TRBJ2-7; 14 bases align to TRBD2. CDR3 size: 14 residues. The germline V gene has CDR1 MNHEY and CDR2 SMNVEV (reference sequence). J lost 7 bases, V lost 4 bases, and 3 bases had no gene match.

The V gene is TRBV2, the J gene TRBJ2-2; TRBD1 agrees at 8 bases. The CDR3 spans 13 residues. The V and J ends lost 7 bases and 7 bases, in that order; junction bases with no gene match: 5. In germline, CDR1 is SNHLY, CDR2 FYNNEI. In nucleotides, the CDR3 is TGTGCCAGCAATGACAGGGGCGACGGGGAGCTGTTTTTT. Its translation is CASNDRGDGELFF.